This entry lists 27 T cell receptor beta chains sequenced from one sample in a study of Ad26.COV2.S vaccination and SARS-CoV-2 variants. Profiling relied on immunoSEQ multiplex PCR, and the TCRdb table lists in-frame clones only, not all of them. Among roughly 180,000 clones listed, around nine tenths were seen once. This specimen consisted of peripheral blood, obtained after recovery from COVID-19. The receptors originated from a human donor who had recovered from COVID-19.

The gene calls are TRBV5-1 and TRBJ1-1; no clear D gene. Looked up from germline, CDR1 is SGHRS and CDR2 is YFSETQ. Trimming shortened V by 3 bases and J by 0 bases, and 6 bases separated the two germline ends. The length of the CDR3 is 13 residues. CDR3 protein: CASSSQVNTEAFF. CDR3 sequence (DNA): TGCGCCAGCAGCTCGCAGGTGAACACTGAAGCTTTCTTT.

The rearrangement joins TRBV13 to TRBJ2-7, with D perhaps matching TRBD1 (6 bases). The CDR3 spans 13 residues. CDR1 and CDR2 (germline): PRHDT, FYEKMQ (reference sequence). The V end lost 8 bases, the J end lost 3 bases, and 14 bases lay between the germline ends. The CDR3 DNA sequence: TGTGCCAGCGCCATCAGGGGTCACTACGAGCAGTACTTC. The encoded protein is CASAIRGHYEQYF.

Notes on this clone: Mismatch with germline at one junction end may stem from a read error. The chain couples TRBV7-9 to TRBJ2-7; D may be TRBD2 (6 bases). Germline values: CDR1 SEHNR, CDR2 FQNEAQ (reference sequence). This CDR3 is built from 11 residues. CDR3 residues: CASSITGTSLF. As DNA, the CDR3 is TGTGCCAGCAGTATTACCGGGACTTCCCTCTTC.

The chain couples TRBV5-1 to TRBJ2-3; D is uncertain. Germline CDR1 is SGHRS and CDR2 is YFSETQ. V was cut by 0 bases and J by 1 base, with 6 bases left in between. This CDR3 spans 14 amino acids. This CDR3 reads CASSLAVGTDTQYF. CDR3 bases: TGCGCCAGCAGCTTGGCGGTGGGCACAGATACGCAGTATTTT. Drawing the rest from reference TRBV5-1 and TRBJ2-3, the complete variable domain is KAGVTQTPRYLIKTRGQQVTLSCSPISGHRSVSWYQQTPGQGLQFLFEYFSETQRNKGNFPGRFSGRQFSNSRSEMNVSTLELGDSALYLCASSLAVGTDTQYFGPGTRLTVL.

The genes are TRBV28 and TRBJ1-5; 9 positions match TRBD1. Germline V gene lookup returns CDR1 MDHEN and CDR2 SYDVKM. The CDR3 runs 15 residues. V shed 7 bases and J 3 bases; nucleotides not matched to a gene: 7. The CDR3 protein is CASIHGTGLNQPQHF. The CDR3 DNA reads as TGTGCCAGCATCCACGGGACAGGGCTCAATCAGCCCCAGCATTTT.

Remarks on this clone: The junction differs from germline at one of its ends, possibly a read error. The rearrangement uses TRBV29-1 and TRBJ2-3, with 10 bases that match TRBD2. The CDR3 has 14 amino acids. CDR1 SQVTM and CDR2 ANQGSEA come from the germline V gene. The CDR3 is CSVEGLAALDTQYF. The CDR3 DNA reads as TGCAGCGTCGAAGGACTAGCGGCTTTAGATACGCAGTATTTT.

The chain joins TRBV19 to TRBJ2-3, with D uncertain. V was cut by 0 bases and J by 1 base, with 17 bases left in between. CDR3 length: 18 amino acids. The germline V gene has CDR1 LNHDA and CDR2 SQIVND (reference sequence). The CDR3 DNA is TGTGCCAGTAGTATAGACCCCTTCGGCGGAAAAGGCACAGATACGCAGTATTTT. Residues: CASSIDPFGGKGTDTQYF.

This clone was observed a few times. This chain connects TRBV9 to TRBJ2-7; 10 bases are shared with TRBD2. V trimming: 4 bases; J trimming: 3 bases; junction bases outside the gene matches: 10. This CDR3 contains 16 residues. Germline V gene sequence: CDR1 SGDLS, CDR2 YYNGEE. In DNA form, the CDR3 reads TGTGCCAGCAGCATGCGGACTAGCGGAACAATCTACGAGCAGTACTTC. Its translation is CASSMRTSGTIYEQYF.

The chain is built from TRBV11-2 and TRBJ2-1; 11 nucleotides agree with TRBD2. The J segment lost 4 bases and the V segment lost 3 bases, leaving 2 bases of the junction unmatched. The CDR3 extends over 15 amino acids. CDR1 and CDR2 (germline): SGHAT, FQNNGV. The CDR3 sequence is CASSFTSGGYNEQFF. CDR3 sequence (DNA): TGTGCCAGCAGCTTTACTAGCGGGGGTTACAATGAGCAGTTCTTC. Filled out from reference TRBV11-2 and TRBJ2-1, the complete variable domain reads EAGVAQSPRYKIIEKRQSVAFWCNPISGHATLYWYQQILGQGPKLLIQFQNNGVVDDSQLPKDRFSAERLKGVDSTLKIQPAKLEDSAVYLCASSFTSGGYNEQFFGPGTRLTVL.

The V gene is TRBV5-4, the J gene TRBJ2-2; 8 nucleotides line up with TRBD2. V lost 6 bases and J lost 2; bases outside the gene matches: 9. The CDR3 is made up of 16 amino acids. CDR1 and CDR2 from the germline V gene are SGHNT and YYREEE (reference sequence). The CDR3 DNA is TGTGCCAGCAAGAGAAGCGGGGGAGCTAACACCGGGGAGCTGTTTTTT. Translating it yields CASKRSGGANTGELFF.

The chain employs TRBV5-5 and TRBJ2-7; D could derive from TRBD1 or TRBD2 (6 bases each). Trimming shortened V by 4 bases and J by 6 bases, and 23 bases separated the two germline ends. The germline gives CDR1 SGHKS, CDR2 YYEKEE (reference sequence). This CDR3 contains 16 residues. CDR3 nucleotides: TGTGCCAGCAGCCTAGGTTGGGGGGCCCCCGGGGGCGAGCAGTACTTC. Its protein product is CASSLGWGAPGGEQYF.

The chain joins TRBV2 to TRBJ2-5, with 8 bases identical to TRBD1. The CDR3 sequence is 15 residues long. With 1 base clipped from V and 5 bases from J, the junction kept 6 bases outside the gene matches. Looked up from germline, CDR1 is SNHLY and CDR2 is FYNNEI. Written as DNA, the CDR3 is TGTGCCAGCAGTGAAGGGACAGGGAGGTGGGAGACCCAGTACTTC. Translation: CASSEGTGRWETQYF.

The gene calls are TRBV5-4 and TRBJ2-5; D is perhaps TRBD2 (7 bases). Trimming shortened V by 0 bases and J by 5 bases, and 17 bases separated the two germline ends. The CDR3 extends over 16 amino acids. CDR1 and CDR2 from the germline V gene are SGHNT and YYREEE (reference sequence). DNA of the CDR3: TGTGCCAGCAGCTTGGCAGGTCAGGGAGGGGGGGAGACCCAGTACTTC. Protein: CASSLAGQGGGETQYF.

The chain links TRBV7-2 to TRBJ2-2, with a weak D call TRBD1 (6 bases). The germline gives CDR1 SGHTA, CDR2 FQGNSA. The germline V and J ends were trimmed by 4 bases and 6 bases, with 9 bases remaining between them. The CDR3 contains 13 residues. CDR3 region: CASSSRGPGELFF. The CDR3 DNA is TGTGCCAGCAGCTCCAGGGGTCCCGGGGAGCTGTTTTTT.

This sequence joins TRBV30 and TRBJ1-2, with D perhaps matching TRBD1 (6 bases). The CDR3 spans 10 residues. Trimming cost V 8 bases and J 9 bases, with 13 bases left between them. Germline V gene lookup returns CDR1 GTSNPN and CDR2 SVGIG (reference sequence). The CDR3 loop reads CAGQSSSYTF. In nucleotides, the CDR3 is TGTGCCGGACAGAGCTCAAGCTACACCTTC.

The J gene is TRBJ2-7, the V gene TRBV7-3, with TRBD2 identical over 9 bases. Germline V gene lookup returns CDR1 SGHTA and CDR2 FQGTGA. CDR3 length: 15 amino acids. Germline trimming cut 2 bases from V and 6 bases from J; bases unmatched to any gene: 8. The CDR3 here is CASSLLAGASGEQYF. In nucleotides, the CDR3 is TGTGCCAGCAGCTTATTAGCGGGAGCGTCGGGCGAGCAGTACTTC.

This sequence joins TRBV7-9 and TRBJ2-1; TRBD2 matches 7 bases. The CDR3 covers 15 residues. The V and J ends lost 5 bases and 5 bases, in that order; junction bases with no gene match: 9. From germline, CDR1 is SEHNR and CDR2 FQNEAQ (reference sequence). CDR3: CASSPRLGGNNEQFF. CDR3 sequence (DNA): TGTGCCAGCAGCCCCCGTTTGGGGGGGAACAATGAGCAGTTCTTC.

This clone was recorded once. Other DNA variants within this sample encode the same CDR3. V is TRBV7-2 and J is TRBJ2-7; D remains unclear. Per germline, CDR1 SGHTA and CDR2 FQGNSA. This CDR3 is 11 amino acids long. V was trimmed by 6 bases and J by 0 bases, leaving 3 bases between them. The DNA of the CDR3 is TGTGCCAGCAGTCCCTCCTACGAGCAGTACTTC. This gives the protein CASSPSYEQYF.

The chain combines TRBV9 with TRBJ1-1, with D uncertain. Trimming pared 2 bases from V and 3 bases from J, leaving 11 bases between. CDR1 and CDR2 (germline): SGDLS, YYNGEE. The CDR3 has 14 amino acids. In DNA, the CDR3 is TGTGCCAGCAGCGTCGGACCCGAGGACACTGAAGCTTTCTTT. This sequence encodes CASSVGPEDTEAFF.

The chain combines TRBV5-1 with TRBJ2-2, with D maybe TRBD2 (6 bases). Germline values: CDR1 SGHRS, CDR2 YFSETQ. The CDR3 consists of 16 residues. The V end lost 2 bases, the J end lost 6 bases, and 17 bases lay between the germline ends. CDR3 region: CASSLGTQDGPGELFF. CDR3 DNA sequence: TGCGCCAGCAGCTTAGGGACTCAGGACGGCCCCGGGGAGCTGTTTTTT.

This clone was seen once. This sequence joins TRBV30 and TRBJ2-1; D is unresolved. Trimming shortened V by 1 base and J by 0 bases, and 4 bases separated the two germline ends. The CDR3 contains 13 residues. Germline V lookup: CDR1 GTSNPN, CDR2 SVGIG (reference sequence). CDR3: CAWSGPSYNEQFF. As DNA, the CDR3 is TGTGCCTGGAGTGGGCCCTCCTACAATGAGCAGTTCTTC.

The chain has TRBV6-5 and TRBJ1-5; 7 positions agree with TRBD1. The germline V gene has CDR1 MNHEY and CDR2 SVGAGI. The V segment lost 8 bases and the J segment 4 bases; nucleotides outside the gene matches: 5. The CDR3 is made up of 13 amino acids. CDR3 coding DNA: TGTGCCAGCGCGGGACAGCAGAATCAGCCCCAGCATTTT. Translated: CASAGQQNQPQHF.

The chain's CDR3 is CASRFLGQGAHGYTF. The CDR3, as DNA: TGTGCAAGTCGCTTCCTGGGACAGGGGGCGCATGGCTACACCTTC. This sequence joins TRBV12-2 and TRBJ1-2; the table names TRBD1, a call not compared with the DNA. TRBV12-2 is a listed pseudogene. The CDR3 runs to 15 residues.

V usage is TRBV4-2 and J usage is TRBJ2-3, with D maybe TRBD2 (6 bases). Trimming cost V 4 bases and J 2 bases, with 16 bases left between them. This CDR3 is built from 16 residues. The V gene's germline CDR1 is LGHNA and CDR2 YNFKEQ. CDR3 loop: CASSPWGSGYTDTQYF. The CDR3 DNA is TGTGCCAGCAGCCCGTGGGGTAGCGGATACACAGATACGCAGTATTTT.

This clone was seen only a few times. The sample carries other DNA sequences with the same CDR3. The chain carries TRBV5-1 and TRBJ1-1, with D perhaps matching TRBD1 (5 bases). The CDR3 length is 12 residues. In germline, CDR1 is SGHRS, CDR2 YFSETQ. Trimming pared 2 bases from V and 4 bases from J, leaving 6 bases between. The CDR3 loop reads CASSFGGTEAFF. The CDR3 DNA reads TGCGCCAGCAGCTTCGGGGGCACTGAAGCTTTCTTT.

This chain links TRBV15 with TRBJ2-1; no reliable D call. The ends were cut back, 1 base at V and 4 bases at J, with 11 bases in the middle. Germline V gene sequence: CDR1 LNHNV, CDR2 YYDKDF (reference sequence). There are 15 residues in the CDR3. CDR3 DNA: TGTGCCACCAGCAGAGTGGGGTTGGGGTACAATGAGCAGTTCTTC. Encoded protein: CATSRVGLGYNEQFF.

On this clone itself: Other nucleotide sequences in the sample specify the same CDR3. The chain employs TRBV6-4 and TRBJ2-1; the D gene is possibly TRBD2 (6 bases). The CDR3 has 15 residues. V was shortened by 0 bases and J by 3 bases, with 9 bases between the two germline ends. Germline CDR1 is MRHNA and CDR2 is SNTAGT. The CDR3 spells CASSDSEGVYNEQFF. The DNA for the CDR3 is TGTGCCAGCAGTGACTCGGAGGGTGTCTACAATGAGCAGTTCTTC.